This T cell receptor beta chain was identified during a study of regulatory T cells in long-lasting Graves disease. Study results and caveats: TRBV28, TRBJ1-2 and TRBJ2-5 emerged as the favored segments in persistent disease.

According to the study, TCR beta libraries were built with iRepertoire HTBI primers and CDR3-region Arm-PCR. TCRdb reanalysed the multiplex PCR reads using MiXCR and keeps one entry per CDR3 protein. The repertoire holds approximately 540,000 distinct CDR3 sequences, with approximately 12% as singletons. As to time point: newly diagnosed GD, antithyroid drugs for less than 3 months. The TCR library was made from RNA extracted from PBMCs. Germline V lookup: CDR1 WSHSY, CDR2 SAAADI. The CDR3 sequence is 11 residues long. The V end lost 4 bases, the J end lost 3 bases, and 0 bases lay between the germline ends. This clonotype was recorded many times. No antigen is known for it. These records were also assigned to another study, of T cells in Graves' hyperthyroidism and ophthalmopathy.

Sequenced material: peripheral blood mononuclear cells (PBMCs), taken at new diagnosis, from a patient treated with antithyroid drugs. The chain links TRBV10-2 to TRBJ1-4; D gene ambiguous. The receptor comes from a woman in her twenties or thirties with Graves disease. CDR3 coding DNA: TGCGCCAGCAGTGCTAATGAAAAACTGTTTTTT. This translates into CASSANEKLFF.